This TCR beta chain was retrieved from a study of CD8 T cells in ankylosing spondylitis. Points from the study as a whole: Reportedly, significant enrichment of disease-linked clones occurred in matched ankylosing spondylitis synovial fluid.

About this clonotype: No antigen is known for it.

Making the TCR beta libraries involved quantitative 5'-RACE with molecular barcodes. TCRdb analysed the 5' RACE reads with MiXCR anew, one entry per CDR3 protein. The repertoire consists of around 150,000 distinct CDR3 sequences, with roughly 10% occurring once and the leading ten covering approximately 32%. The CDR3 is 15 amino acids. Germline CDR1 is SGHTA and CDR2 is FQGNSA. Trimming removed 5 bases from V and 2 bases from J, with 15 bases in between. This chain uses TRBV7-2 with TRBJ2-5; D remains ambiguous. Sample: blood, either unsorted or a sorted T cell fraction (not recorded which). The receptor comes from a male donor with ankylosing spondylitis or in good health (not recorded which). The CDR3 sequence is CASSLASTNQETQYF. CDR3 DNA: TGTGCCAGCAGCCTGGCTTCCACCAATCAAGAGACCCAGTACTTC.